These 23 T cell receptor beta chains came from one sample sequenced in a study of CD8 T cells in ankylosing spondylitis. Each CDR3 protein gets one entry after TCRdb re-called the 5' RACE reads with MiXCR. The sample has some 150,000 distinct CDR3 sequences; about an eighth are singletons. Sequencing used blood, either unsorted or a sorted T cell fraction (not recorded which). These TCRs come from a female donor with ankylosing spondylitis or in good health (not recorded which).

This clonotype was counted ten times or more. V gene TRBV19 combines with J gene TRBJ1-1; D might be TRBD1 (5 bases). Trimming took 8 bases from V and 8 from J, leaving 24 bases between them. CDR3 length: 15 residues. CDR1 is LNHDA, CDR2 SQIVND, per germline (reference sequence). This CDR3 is CASGTYRTGYGEAFF. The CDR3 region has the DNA TGTGCCAGTGGGACCTACAGGACGGGGTACGGGGAAGCTTTCTTT.

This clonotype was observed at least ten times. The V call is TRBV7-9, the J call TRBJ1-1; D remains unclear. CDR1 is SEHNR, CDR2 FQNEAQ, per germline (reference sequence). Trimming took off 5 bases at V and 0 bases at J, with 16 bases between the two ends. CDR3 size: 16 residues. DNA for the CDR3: TGTGCCAGCAGCCTTCGACCCGGAATTATGAACACTGAAGCTTTCTTT. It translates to CASSLRPGIMNTEAFF.

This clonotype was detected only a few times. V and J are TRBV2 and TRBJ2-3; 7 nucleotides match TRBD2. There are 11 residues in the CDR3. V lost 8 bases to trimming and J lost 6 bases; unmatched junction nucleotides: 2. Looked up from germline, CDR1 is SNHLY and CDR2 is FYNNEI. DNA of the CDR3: TGTGCCAGCTGGGGGGGGGATACGCAGTATTTT. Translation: CASWGGDTQYF.

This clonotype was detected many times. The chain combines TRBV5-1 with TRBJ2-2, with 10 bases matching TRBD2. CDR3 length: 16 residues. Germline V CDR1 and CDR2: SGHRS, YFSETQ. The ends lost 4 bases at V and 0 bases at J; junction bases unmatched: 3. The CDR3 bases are TGCGCCAGCAGCGCAACTAGCGGGACGAACACCGGGGAGCTGTTTTTT. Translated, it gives CASSATSGTNTGELFF. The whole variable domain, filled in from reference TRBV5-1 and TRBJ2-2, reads KAGVTQTPRYLIKTRGQQVTLSCSPISGHRSVSWYQQTPGQGLQFLFEYFSETQRNKGNFPGRFSGRQFSNSRSEMNVSTLELGDSALYLCASSATSGTNTGELFFGEGSRLTVL.

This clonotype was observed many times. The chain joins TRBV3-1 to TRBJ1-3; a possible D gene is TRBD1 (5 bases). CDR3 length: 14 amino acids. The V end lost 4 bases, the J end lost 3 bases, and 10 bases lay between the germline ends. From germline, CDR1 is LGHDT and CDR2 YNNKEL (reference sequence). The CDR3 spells CASSPRDGGNTIYF. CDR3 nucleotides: TGTGCCAGCAGCCCTCGGGACGGTGGAAACACCATATATTTT.

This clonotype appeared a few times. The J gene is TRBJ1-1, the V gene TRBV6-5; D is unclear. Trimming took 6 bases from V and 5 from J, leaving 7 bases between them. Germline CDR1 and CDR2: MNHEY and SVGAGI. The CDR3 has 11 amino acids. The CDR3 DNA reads TGTGCCAGCAGAACAGAGACTGAAGCTTTCTTT. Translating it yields CASRTETEAFF.

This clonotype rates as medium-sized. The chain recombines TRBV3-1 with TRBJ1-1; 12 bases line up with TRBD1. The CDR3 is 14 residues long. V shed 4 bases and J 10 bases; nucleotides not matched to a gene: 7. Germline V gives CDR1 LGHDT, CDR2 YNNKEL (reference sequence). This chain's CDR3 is CASSLKGQGASAFF. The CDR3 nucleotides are TGTGCCAGCAGCCTCAAGGGACAGGGGGCGTCAGCTTTCTTT.

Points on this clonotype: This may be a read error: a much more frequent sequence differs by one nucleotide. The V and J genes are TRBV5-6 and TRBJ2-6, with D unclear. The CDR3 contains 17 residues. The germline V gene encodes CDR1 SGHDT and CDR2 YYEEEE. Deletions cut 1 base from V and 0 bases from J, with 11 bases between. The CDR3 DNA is TGTGCCAGCAGCTTGCCCCTGCATTTCTCTGGGGCCAACGTCCTGACTTTC. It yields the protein CASSLPLHFSGANVLTF. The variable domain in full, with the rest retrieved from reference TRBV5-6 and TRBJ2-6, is DAGVTQSPTHLIKTRGQQVTLRCSPKSGHDTVSWYQQALGQGPQFIFQYYEEEERQRGNFPDRFSGHQFPNYSSELNVNALLLGDSALYLCASSLPLHFSGANVLTFGAGSRLTVL.

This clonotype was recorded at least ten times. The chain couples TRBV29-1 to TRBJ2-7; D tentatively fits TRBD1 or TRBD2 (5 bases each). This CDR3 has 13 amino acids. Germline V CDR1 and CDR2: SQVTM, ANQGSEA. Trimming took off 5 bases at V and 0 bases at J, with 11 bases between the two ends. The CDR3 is CSVWDGDSYEQYF. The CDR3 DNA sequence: TGCAGCGTTTGGGACGGAGACTCCTACGAGCAGTACTTC.

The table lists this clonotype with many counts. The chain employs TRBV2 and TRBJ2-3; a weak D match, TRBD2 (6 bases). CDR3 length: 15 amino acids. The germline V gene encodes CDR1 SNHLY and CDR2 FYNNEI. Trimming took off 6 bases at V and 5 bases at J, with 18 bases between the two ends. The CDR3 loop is CASRAGTPWGDTQYF. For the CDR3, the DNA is TGTGCCAGCAGGGCCGGGACTCCGTGGGGAGATACGCAGTATTTT.

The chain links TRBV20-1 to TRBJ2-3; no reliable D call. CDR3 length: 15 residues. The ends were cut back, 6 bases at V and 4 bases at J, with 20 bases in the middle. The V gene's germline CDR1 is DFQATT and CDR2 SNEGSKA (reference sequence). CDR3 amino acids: CSASLSLELPDTQYF. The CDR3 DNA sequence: TGCAGTGCCAGTCTATCCTTGGAGCTCCCAGATACGCAGTATTTT.

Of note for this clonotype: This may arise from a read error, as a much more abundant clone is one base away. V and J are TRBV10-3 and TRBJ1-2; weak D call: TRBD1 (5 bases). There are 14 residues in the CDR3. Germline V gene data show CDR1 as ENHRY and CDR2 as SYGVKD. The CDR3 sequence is CATSDNPGNYGYTF. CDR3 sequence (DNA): TGTGCCACCAGTGATAACCCAGGGAACTATGGCTACACCTTC.

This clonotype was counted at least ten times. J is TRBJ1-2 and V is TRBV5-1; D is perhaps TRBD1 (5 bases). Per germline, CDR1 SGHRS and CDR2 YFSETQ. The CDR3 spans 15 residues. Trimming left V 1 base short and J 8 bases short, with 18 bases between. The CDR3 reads CASSLSRRGSGGYTF. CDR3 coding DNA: TGCGCCAGCAGCTTGTCTCGGCGGGGGTCAGGAGGCTACACCTTC.

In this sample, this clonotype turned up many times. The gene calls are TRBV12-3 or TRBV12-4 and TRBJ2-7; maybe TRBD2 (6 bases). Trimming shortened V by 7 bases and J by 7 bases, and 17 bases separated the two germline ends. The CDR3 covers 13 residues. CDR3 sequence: CASISGPGDEQYF. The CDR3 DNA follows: TGTGCCAGCATCTCAGGACCGGGGGATGAGCAGTACTTC.

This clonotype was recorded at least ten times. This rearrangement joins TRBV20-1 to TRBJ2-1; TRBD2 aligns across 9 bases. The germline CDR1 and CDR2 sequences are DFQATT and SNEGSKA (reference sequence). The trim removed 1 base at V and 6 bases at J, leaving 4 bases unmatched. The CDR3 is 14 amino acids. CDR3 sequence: CSARVAGVINEQFF. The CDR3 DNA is TGCAGTGCTAGAGTAGCGGGAGTAATCAATGAGCAGTTCTTC.

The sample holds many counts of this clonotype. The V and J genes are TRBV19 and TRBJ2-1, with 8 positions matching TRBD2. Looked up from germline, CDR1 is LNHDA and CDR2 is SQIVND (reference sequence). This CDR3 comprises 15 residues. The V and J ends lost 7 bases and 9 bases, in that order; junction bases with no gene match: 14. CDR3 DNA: TGTGCCAGTACGAAATCGGGAGACCGGGGGGGTGAGCAGTTCTTC. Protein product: CASTKSGDRGGEQFF.

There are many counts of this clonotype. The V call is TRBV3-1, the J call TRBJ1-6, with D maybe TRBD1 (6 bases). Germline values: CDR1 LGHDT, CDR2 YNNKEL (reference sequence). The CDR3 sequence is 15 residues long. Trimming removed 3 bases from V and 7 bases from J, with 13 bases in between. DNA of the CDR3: TGTGCCAGCAGCCAGAACAGGGATGGCAATTCACCCCTCCACTTT. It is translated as CASSQNRDGNSPLHF.

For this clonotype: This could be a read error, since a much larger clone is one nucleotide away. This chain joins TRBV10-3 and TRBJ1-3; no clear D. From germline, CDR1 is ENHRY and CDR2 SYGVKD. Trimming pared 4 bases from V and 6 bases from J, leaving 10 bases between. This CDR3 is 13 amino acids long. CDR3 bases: TGTGCCATCAGTGGCGGCGCCGTAAACACCATATATTTT. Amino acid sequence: CAISGGAVNTIYF.

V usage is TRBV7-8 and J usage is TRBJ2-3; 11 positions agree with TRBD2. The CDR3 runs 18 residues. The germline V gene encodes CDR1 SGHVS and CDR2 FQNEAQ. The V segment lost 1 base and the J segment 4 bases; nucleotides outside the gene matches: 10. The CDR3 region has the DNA TGTGCCAGCAGCTTAGGGGCCGTAACTAGCGGGGGAGCAGATACGCAGTATTTT. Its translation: CASSLGAVTSGGADTQYF.

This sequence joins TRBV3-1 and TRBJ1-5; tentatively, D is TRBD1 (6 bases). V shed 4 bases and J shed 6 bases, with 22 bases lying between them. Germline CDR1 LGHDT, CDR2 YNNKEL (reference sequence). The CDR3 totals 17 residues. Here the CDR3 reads CASSRYPYTGGPQPQHF. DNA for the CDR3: TGTGCCAGCAGCCGATACCCATATACGGGGGGGCCTCAGCCCCAGCATTTT.

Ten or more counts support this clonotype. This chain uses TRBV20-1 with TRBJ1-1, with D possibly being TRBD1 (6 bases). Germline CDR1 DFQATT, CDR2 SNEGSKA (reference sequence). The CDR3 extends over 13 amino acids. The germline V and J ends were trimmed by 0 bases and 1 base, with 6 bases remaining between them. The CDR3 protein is CSAREDRNTEAFF. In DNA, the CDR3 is TGCAGTGCTAGAGAGGACAGGAACACTGAAGCTTTCTTT.

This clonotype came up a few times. CDR3 region: CATLEDTQYF. In DNA, the CDR3 is TGTGCCACCCTAGAGGATACGCAGTATTTT. The chain joins TRBV7-9 to TRBJ2-3; D is undetermined. The CDR3 runs 10 residues. The V end lost 10 bases, the J end lost 6 bases, and 8 bases lay between the germline ends. Germline V gene sequence: CDR1 SEHNR, CDR2 FQNEAQ (reference sequence).

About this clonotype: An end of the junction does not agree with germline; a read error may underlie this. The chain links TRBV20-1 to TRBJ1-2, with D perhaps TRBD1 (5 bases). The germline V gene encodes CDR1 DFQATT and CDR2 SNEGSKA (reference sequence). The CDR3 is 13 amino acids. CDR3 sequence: CSAPLGANYGYPF. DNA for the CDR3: TGCAGTGCTCCCCTCGGGGCTAACTATGGCTACCCCTTC.